This T cell receptor (beta chain) was sequenced in a study of blood T cell repertoires in COVID-19. Study overall: From the United States, Italy and Spain came samples of acute and convalescent COVID-19. PBMCs, B-cell-depleted T cells, or T cells were the source of the cDNA or gDNA that made up the material.

Using immunoSEQ multiplex PCR, the repertoire was profiled, and TCRdb retains in-frame clones only, with some absent. The sample holds 250,000 to 300,000 clones, around three quarters seen once. Germline V lookup: CDR1 SEHNR, CDR2 FQNEAQ (reference sequence). This CDR3 has 15 residues. V gave up 0 bases and J gave up 4 bases; unmatched junction bases: 6. The table lists this clone with a few counts. Sequenced: peripheral blood. This sequence joins TRBV7-9 and TRBJ2-7; 7 bases fit TRBD2. This sequence was found in a woman older than 75 with acute or convalescent COVID-19. The CDR3 bases are TGTGCCAGCAGCTTAGCCCCAGGGAGGGGATACGAGCAGTACTTC. Translating it yields CASSLAPGRGYEQYF.